Sequencing of this T cell receptor beta chain was carried out in a study of cytomegalovirus exposure and HLA in healthy donors. This PCR relied on a set of 60 Vbeta primers and 13 Jbeta primers. Profiled with immunoSEQ multiplex PCR; TCRdb holds only in-frame clones, not every one. The data show about 200,000 clones, 70% to 90% seen once. The germline gives CDR1 SEHNR, CDR2 FQNEAQ (reference sequence). The CDR3 is 16 residues long. V gave up 3 bases and J gave up 8 bases, with 22 bases separating them. This TCR was recovered from a man aged 30-40 years in good health and CMV-seronegative. V and J are TRBV7-9 and TRBJ1-2; the D gene is possibly TRBD1 (5 bases). Sample: PBMCs. CDR3 nucleotide sequence: TGTGCCAGCAGCTTCGGGCAGGGCATTCGTTTGGAGGGCTACACCTTC. Amino acid sequence: CASSFGQGIRLEGYTF.